Below are 2 T cell receptor beta chains sequenced from a single sample in a study of T cell responses to AZD1222 COVID-19 vaccine. Here immunoSEQ multiplex PCR was the method, and the copy in TCRdb shows in-frame clones only, minus some. The sample carries 55,000 to 70,000 clones, about 88% recorded once. Sequenced material: peripheral blood, taken on day 0 of AZD1222 vaccination. These receptors all stem from an adult in good health.

This clone was counted a single time. This chain links TRBV6-5 with TRBJ2-7; 7 nucleotides line up with TRBD1. The CDR3 totals 12 residues. Per germline, CDR1 MNHEY and CDR2 SVGAGI. J gave up 4 bases and V 7 bases, and 4 bases lay outside the gene matches. The CDR3 region has the DNA TGTGCCAGCAAGACAGGGATTTACGAGCAGTACTTC. Protein: CASKTGIYEQYF.

This chain connects TRBV29-1 to TRBJ1-1; unclear D gene. This CDR3 is built from 11 residues. Germline loops: CDR1 SQVTM, CDR2 ANQGSEA. V lost 5 bases to trimming and J lost 0 bases, with 4 bases between them. The CDR3 protein is CSVPVNTEAFF. The CDR3 DNA reads TGCAGCGTTCCAGTGAACACTGAAGCTTTCTTT.